This entry describes one T cell receptor beta chain. This sample stems from a study of T cell responses to AZD1222 COVID-19 vaccine. Profiled with immunoSEQ multiplex PCR; TCRdb holds only in-frame clones, not every one. The sample carries approximately 130,000 clones, 90% recorded once. The clonotype was recovered from an adult in good health. The source material was peripheral blood, sampled on day 0 of AZD1222 vaccination.

DNA of the CDR3: TGTGCCAGCAGCTTACCGGGCACACCAATTAACTATGGCTACACCTTC. Translation gives CASSLPGTPINYGYTF. The chain joins TRBV5-4 to TRBJ1-2; no reliable D call. The germline CDR1 and CDR2 sequences are SGHNT and YYREEE (reference sequence). With 2 bases removed from V and 1 base from J, the gap between germline ends came to 15 bases. The CDR3 has 16 amino acids.